What follows are 29 T cell receptor beta chains derived from one specimen sequenced in a study of T cell repertoires in cytomegalovirus infection. TCRdb itself ran the reads through MiXCR, one entry per CDR3 protein. The table records more than 250,000 distinct CDR3 sequences, about an eighth of them present only once. Sequenced: PBMCs. The receptors shown here come from a human donor in good health (CMV status not recorded). Some clones in this sample may be carry-over from other donors' samples.

This clonotype was seen many times. The rearrangement links TRBV7-2 to TRBJ2-5; possible D gene TRBD2, 5 bases. The V and J ends lost 5 bases and 4 bases respectively, with 11 bases between them. CDR3 size: 13 residues. Germline V gives CDR1 SGHTA, CDR2 FQGNSA. The CDR3 DNA sequence: TGTGCCAGCAGCCGAGACTACGGAGAGACCCAGTACTTC. Translating it yields CASSRDYGETQYF.

This clonotype was recorded a few times. This chain uses TRBV28 with TRBJ1-1; tentatively, D is TRBD1 (5 bases). CDR1 MDHEN and CDR2 SYDVKM come from the germline V gene. The CDR3 runs to 14 residues. Trimming shortened V by 3 bases and J by 6 bases, and 14 bases separated the two germline ends. The CDR3 bases are TGTGCCAGCAGTTTTGAGGCCAGGGTCTCTGAAGCTTTCTTT. Its protein product is CASSFEARVSEAFF.

This clonotype showed up just a few times. The genes are TRBV15 and TRBJ1-5, with 11 bases identical to TRBD1. V lost 3 bases and J lost 4; bases outside the gene matches: 2. CDR1 and CDR2 (germline): LNHNV, YYDKDF (reference sequence). The CDR3 runs 15 residues. The CDR3 loop reads CATSRDRGLNQPQHF. For the CDR3, the DNA is TGTGCCACCAGCAGGGACAGGGGGCTGAATCAGCCCCAGCATTTT.

Ten or more counts support this clonotype. This CDR3 reads CASSVDPNQPQHF. CDR3 DNA: TGTGCCAGCAGCGTAGACCCCAATCAGCCCCAGCATTTT. The rearrangement joins TRBV5-4 to TRBJ1-5; no clear D gene. The CDR3 spans 13 residues. V was shortened by 4 bases and J by 3 bases, with 8 bases between the two germline ends. Germline V gene lookup returns CDR1 SGHNT and CDR2 YYREEE (reference sequence).

The table lists this clonotype with a few counts. The chain uses TRBV12-3 or TRBV12-4 and TRBJ2-3; D is unclear. CDR3 size: 14 residues. The ends were cut back, 3 bases at V and 1 base at J, with 8 bases in the middle. In nucleotides, the CDR3 is TGTGCCAGCAGTTTTACCCGGGGCACAGATACGCAGTATTTT. Protein: CASSFTRGTDTQYF.

This clonotype was observed at least ten times. This rearrangement joins TRBV4-1 to TRBJ2-1; TRBD2 matches at 8 bases. V shed 0 bases and J 2 bases; nucleotides not matched to a gene: 3. The CDR3 extends over 16 amino acids. Germline V gene lookup returns CDR1 MGHRA and CDR2 YSYEKL. CDR3 protein: CASSQDAGGAYNEQFF. CDR3 nucleotides: TGCGCCAGCAGCCAAGACGCGGGGGGCGCCTACAATGAGCAGTTCTTC.

This clonotype was counted only a few times. The chain uses TRBV15 and TRBJ2-2; possible D gene TRBD1, 6 bases. CDR1 and CDR2 from the germline V gene are LNHNV and YYDKDF (reference sequence). CDR3 length: 16 residues. Trimming pared 1 base from V and 5 bases from J, leaving 14 bases between. The CDR3 region is CATSRGHYRVTGELFF. CDR3 bases: TGTGCCACCAGCAGAGGCCATTACAGGGTGACCGGGGAGCTGTTTTTT. Complete variable domain (other parts from reference TRBV15 and TRBJ2-2): DAMVIQNPRYQVTQFGKPVTLSCSQTLNHNVMYWYQQKSSQAPKLLFHYYDKDFNNEADTPDNFQSRRPNTSFCFLDIRSPGLGDTAMYLCATSRGHYRVTGELFFGEGSRLTVL.

The CDR3 nucleotides read TGTGCCAGCAGCCACGAATGGACGGAGCTGACACTTATGAACACTGAAGCTTTCTTT. Translating gives CASSHEWTELTLMNTEAFF. The gene calls are TRBV3-1 and TRBJ1-1; no definite D call. CDR3 length equals 19 residues. Germline loops: CDR1 LGHDT, CDR2 YNNKEL (reference sequence). Trimming stripped 3 bases from V and 0 bases from J, with 23 bases between. The full variable domain, with the rest looked up from reference TRBV3-1 and TRBJ1-1, is DTAVSQTPKYLVTQMGNDKSIKCEQNLGHDTMYWYKQDSKKFLKIMFSYNNKELIINETVPNRFSPKSPDKAHLNLHINSLELGDSAVYFCASSHEWTELTLMNTEAFFGQGTRLTVV.

The genes are TRBV29-1 and TRBJ1-1; a possible D gene is TRBD1 (6 bases). Trimming left V 3 bases short and J 2 bases short, with 10 bases between. CDR1 and CDR2 (germline): SQVTM, ANQGSEA. CDR3 length: 13 residues. The DNA for the CDR3 is TGCAGCGTTGACGGGGGCGGAAACACTGAAGCTTTCTTT. Translating gives CSVDGGGNTEAFF.

There are many counts of this clonotype. The chain recombines TRBV7-2 with TRBJ2-4; a weak D match, TRBD1 (6 bases). This CDR3 has 15 residues. Per germline, CDR1 SGHTA and CDR2 FQGNSA. The V and J ends lost 5 bases and 0 bases respectively, with 11 bases between them. CDR3 nucleotide sequence: TGTGCCAGCAGCCCAAGGACAGTAGCCAAAAACATTCAGTACTTC. Translation gives CASSPRTVAKNIQYF.

The V call is TRBV12-3 or TRBV12-4, the J call TRBJ2-2, with D perhaps TRBD1 (5 bases). The CDR3 extends over 15 amino acids. Trimming cost V 0 bases and J 4 bases, with 9 bases left between them. CDR3 nucleotides: TGTGCCAGCAGTTTAGCGCAGGGTCCCACCGGGGAGCTGTTTTTT. It is translated as CASSLAQGPTGELFF.

This clonotype was picked up many times. This rearrangement joins TRBV7-2 to TRBJ2-5, with D possibly TRBD2 on 5 matching bases. The CDR3 has 14 amino acids. V shed 1 base and J shed 7 bases, with 13 bases lying between them. In germline, CDR1 is SGHTA, CDR2 FQGNSA. CDR3 loop: CASSLGLGEGTQYF. The CDR3 bases are TGTGCCAGCAGCTTAGGGTTGGGCGAGGGGACCCAGTACTTC.

Points on this clonotype: A much larger clone lies a single base off, so this may be a read error. This chain uses TRBV4-1 with TRBJ1-5; D not certain. The germline V gene encodes CDR1 MGHRA and CDR2 YSYEKL. This CDR3 is built from 13 residues. V dropped 0 bases and J dropped 6 bases, with 6 bases sitting between them. The CDR3 sequence is CASSQDQIQPQHF. The CDR3 DNA sequence: TGCGCCAGCAGCCAAGATCAGATTCAGCCCCAGCATTTT.

The chain employs TRBV29-1 and TRBJ1-1; a weak D match, TRBD1 (6 bases). Germline lookup yields CDR1 SQVTM and CDR2 ANQGSEA. Trimming took off 7 bases at V and 0 bases at J, with 15 bases between the two ends. The CDR3 extends over 14 amino acids. As DNA, the CDR3 is TGCAGCGCCACACAGGGAATAATGAACACTGAAGCTTTCTTT. Translated, it gives CSATQGIMNTEAFF.

This clonotype was observed a handful of times. V gene TRBV2 combines with J gene TRBJ1-2; D remains unclear. Germline lookup yields CDR1 SNHLY and CDR2 FYNNEI. The CDR3 runs to 12 residues. V gave up 6 bases and J gave up 4 bases, with 9 bases separating them. The CDR3 DNA reads TGTGCCAGCAGGGTAACGAGCTATGGCTACACCTTC. It specifies CASRVTSYGYTF.

This clonotype appeared a single time. The chain uses TRBV20-1 and TRBJ1-3; the D gene is possibly TRBD1 (5 bases). The germline V and J ends were trimmed by 1 base and 2 bases, with 12 bases remaining between them. This CDR3 contains 15 residues. Germline V gene sequence: CDR1 DFQATT, CDR2 SNEGSKA (reference sequence). This CDR3 is CSARAQVAPGNTIYF. For the CDR3, the DNA is TGCAGTGCTAGAGCACAGGTAGCCCCTGGAAACACCATATATTTT.

The rearrangement joins TRBV5-4 to TRBJ2-7; 7 bases are a match to TRBD1. In germline, CDR1 is SGHNT, CDR2 YYREEE (reference sequence). V lost 2 bases to trimming and J lost 11 bases; unmatched junction nucleotides: 16. CDR3 length: 15 amino acids. The DNA of the CDR3 is TGTGCCAGCAGCTTCCTGGGACAGCCAGAGGTAGAAAAGTACTTC. Translating it yields CASSFLGQPEVEKYF.

This clonotype was counted between two and nine times. V usage is TRBV28 and J usage is TRBJ2-7; 8 bases match TRBD2. Trimming at V came to 5 bases and at J to 5 bases, leaving 8 bases not matched to a gene. Germline V gives CDR1 MDHEN, CDR2 SYDVKM. The CDR3 totals 14 residues. The CDR3 DNA sequence: TGTGCCAGCAGTGACAGCGGGAGCCGCGACGAGCAGTACTTC. The encoded protein is CASSDSGSRDEQYF.

This clonotype has ten or more counts. The V gene is TRBV7-9, the J gene TRBJ1-1; D is undetermined. Trimming cost V 5 bases and J 1 base, with 17 bases left between them. Germline V gives CDR1 SEHNR, CDR2 FQNEAQ (reference sequence). This CDR3 region has 16 residues. CDR3 loop: CASSPSTAPKNTEAFF. CDR3 nucleotide sequence: TGTGCCAGCAGCCCTTCGACGGCGCCCAAGAACACTGAAGCTTTCTTT. Variable domain in full (rest from reference TRBV7-9 and TRBJ1-1): DTGVSQNPRHKITKRGQNVTFRCDPISEHNRLYWYRQTLGQGPEFLTYFQNEAQLEKSRLLSDRFSAERPKGSFSTLEIQRTEQGDSAMYLCASSPSTAPKNTEAFFGQGTRLTVV.

There are many counts of this clonotype. The chain carries TRBV6-2 or TRBV6-3 and TRBJ1-2; D perhaps matches TRBD1 (5 bases). Trimming pared 7 bases from V and 8 bases from J, leaving 20 bases between. The length of the CDR3 is 14 residues. CDR1 is MNHEY, CDR2 SVGEGT, per germline. CDR3: CASTTIDSGNGYTF. The DNA of the CDR3 is TGTGCCAGCACCACTATCGACAGCGGAAACGGCTACACCTTC.

The chain links TRBV20-1 to TRBJ1-1; TRBD1 matches at 9 bases. This CDR3 region has 12 residues. Germline-derived CDR1 and CDR2 are DFQATT and SNEGSKA (reference sequence). V shed 6 bases, J shed 8 bases, and the junction held 7 bases outside the gene matches. CDR3 sequence (DNA): TGCAGTGCAACGGGACAGGGAAGCGAAGCTTTCTTT. Encoded protein: CSATGQGSEAFF.

This chain uses TRBV6-8 with TRBJ2-7; no definite D call. The CDR3 spans 12 residues. Germline V gives CDR1 MNHGY, CDR2 SAAAGT. With 6 bases removed from V and 7 bases from J, the gap between germline ends came to 13 bases. The CDR3 here is CASRPVSLEQYF. The CDR3 nucleotides are TGTGCCAGCAGGCCCGTGAGTTTAGAGCAGTACTTC.

There are many counts of this clonotype. This rearrangement joins TRBV7-2 to TRBJ2-2; D is unclear. The ends were cut back, 1 base at V and 10 bases at J, with 13 bases in the middle. Germline lookup yields CDR1 SGHTA and CDR2 FQGNSA. CDR3 length: 14 residues. CDR3 loop: CASSLVLSKLELFF. The CDR3, as DNA: TGTGCCAGCAGCTTAGTTCTATCGAAGCTGGAGCTGTTTTTT.

This clonotype came up many times. This chain uses TRBV7-2 with TRBJ1-6; D is ambiguous. CDR3 length: 16 residues. Germline V gives CDR1 SGHTA, CDR2 FQGNSA. V lost 1 base, J lost 9 bases, and 16 bases lay in between. CDR3 protein: CASSLERVAWVSPLHF. In DNA form, the CDR3 reads TGTGCCAGCAGCTTAGAGCGCGTCGCTTGGGTTTCACCCCTCCACTTT.

The chain employs TRBV10-1 and TRBJ1-1; TRBD1 is a possible D gene (5 bases). V was cut by 6 bases and J by 5 bases, with 13 bases left in between. CDR3 size: 13 residues. Germline loops: CDR1 WNHNN, CDR2 SYGVQD (reference sequence). The CDR3 nucleotides read TGCGCCAGCAGCCGGGACCTCGGGACTGAAGCTTTCTTT. Translating it yields CASSRDLGTEAFF.

There are a few counts of this clonotype. V usage is TRBV2 and J usage is TRBJ1-4; possibly TRBD1 for D (5 bases). Deletions cut 8 bases from V and 5 bases from J, with 9 bases between. Germline-derived CDR1 and CDR2 are SNHLY and FYNNEI. This CDR3 region has 12 residues. Written as DNA, the CDR3 is TGTGCCAGCCTGGGGGGAAATGAAAAACTGTTTTTT. It is translated as CASLGGNEKLFF.

This clonotype was seen ten or more times. J is TRBJ1-3 and V is TRBV7-9; perhaps TRBD1 as D (5 bases). Trimming stripped 6 bases from V and 0 bases from J, with 12 bases between. Germline CDR1 SEHNR, CDR2 FQNEAQ (reference sequence). The CDR3 has 15 residues. In nucleotides, the CDR3 is TGTGCCAGCAGGACAGACCGAAGCTCTGGAAACACCATATATTTT. It encodes CASRTDRSSGNTIYF.

The chain couples TRBV19 to TRBJ2-2; TRBD1 aligns across 7 bases. CDR1 LNHDA and CDR2 SQIVND come from the germline V gene (reference sequence). J was trimmed by 4 bases and V by 6 bases; bases with no gene match: 8. CDR3 length: 15 amino acids. CDR3 region: CASRRDSWSTGELFF. CDR3 coding DNA: TGTGCCAGTAGGAGGGACAGCTGGAGCACCGGGGAGCTGTTTTTT.

The gene calls are TRBV2 and TRBJ1-6; the D is unclear. The CDR3 length is 12 residues. The germline gives CDR1 SNHLY, CDR2 FYNNEI. With 7 bases removed from V and 10 bases from J, the gap between germline ends came to 11 bases. The CDR3 nucleotides are TGTGCCAGCATAACCCCCCGGTCACCCCTCCACTTT. It specifies CASITPRSPLHF.